The 24 T cell receptor beta chains in this list originate from one sample, sequenced in a study of primary melanoma T cells and metastatic recurrence. Sequencing was performed with immunoSEQ multiplex PCR; in TCRdb, only in-frame clones are kept and a portion is missing. The sample consists of around 3,000 clones, roughly 82% of them appearing once. Sequenced material: melanoma tumor tissue. Receptors originate from a human donor with melanoma.

This clone was seen a single time. The chain couples TRBV11-3 to TRBJ2-7; 8 nucleotides match TRBD1. Germline CDR1 SGHNT, CDR2 YENEEA. Unmatched junction bases numbered 4, after V lost 3 bases and J lost 3 bases. CDR3 size: 14 residues. The chain's CDR3 is CASSLTDRDYEQYF. The DNA of the CDR3 is TGTGCCAGCAGCTTGACGGACAGGGACTACGAGCAGTACTTC.

This clone was recorded a few times. This sequence joins TRBV6-8 and TRBJ2-2, with a weak D call TRBD1 (6 bases). The CDR3 spans 14 residues. CDR1 is MNHGY, CDR2 SAAAGT, per germline. V was cut by 5 bases and J by 3 bases, with 10 bases left in between. This CDR3 reads CASSGQIDTGELFF. The CDR3 DNA is TGTGCCAGCAGTGGACAGATAGACACCGGGGAGCTGTTTTTT.

This clone qualifies as large. The chain recombines TRBV5-1 with TRBJ2-4; a weak D match, TRBD2 (6 bases). V was pared by 3 bases and J by 0 bases, with 13 bases between. The CDR3 has 16 amino acids. Germline assignment: CDR1 SGHRS and CDR2 YFSETQ. The CDR3 DNA follows: TGCGCCAGCAGCTGGATGGCGGGACTAGCCAAAAACATTCAGTACTTC. Residues: CASSWMAGLAKNIQYF.

The V call is TRBV5-1, the J call TRBJ2-2, with 9 bases aligning to TRBD1. From germline, CDR1 is SGHRS and CDR2 YFSETQ. CDR3 length: 20 amino acids. The ends lost 2 bases at V and 0 bases at J; junction bases unmatched: 14. The CDR3 protein is CASSFSMGQGKGANTGELFF. The CDR3 DNA reads as TGCGCCAGCAGCTTTTCTATGGGACAGGGTAAGGGAGCGAACACCGGGGAGCTGTTTTTT.

There are a few counts of this clone. The chain recombines TRBV19 with TRBJ1-5; the D gene is possibly TRBD1 (5 bases). Trimming stripped 11 bases from V and 2 bases from J, with 19 bases between. Germline lookup yields CDR1 LNHDA and CDR2 SQIVND (reference sequence). The CDR3 runs 15 residues. The CDR3 spells CACLSGGGGNQPQHF. The CDR3 DNA sequence: TGTGCCTGCCTCTCGGGGGGGGGTGGCAATCAGCCCCAGCATTTT.

The chain recombines TRBV6-7 with TRBJ2-2; D not resolved. TRBV6-7 qualifies as an ORF whose function is uncertain. The CDR3 is made up of 14 amino acids. Trimming removed 5 bases at V and 1 base at J, with 8 bases between. The CDR3 coding sequence is TGTGCCAGCAGTGACGCCATGAACACCGGGGAGCTGTTTTTT. It is translated as CASSDAMNTGELFF.

The chain recombines TRBV30 with TRBJ2-7, with a weak D call TRBD1 (6 bases). V lost 2 bases and J 4 bases, leaving 9 bases between the germline ends. Germline V gene sequence: CDR1 GTSNPN, CDR2 SVGIG (reference sequence). There are 12 residues in the CDR3. The CDR3 coding sequence is TGTGCCTGGAGTCCAACAGGGTACGAGCAGTACTTC. This codes for CAWSPTGYEQYF.

This clone appeared once. This chain links TRBV18 with TRBJ2-5; no clear D gene. Trimming cost V 0 bases and J 2 bases, with 10 bases left between them. Germline V gene data show CDR1 as KGHSH and CDR2 as LQKENI. The CDR3 runs to 15 residues. The CDR3 loop reads CASSPPTASQETQYF. CDR3 bases: TGTGCCAGCTCACCACCGACCGCTTCGCAAGAGACCCAGTACTTC. Supplemented by reference TRBV18 and TRBJ2-5, the full variable domain reads NAGVMQNPRHLVRRRGQEARLRCSPMKGHSHVYWYRQLPEEGLKFMVYLQKENIIDESGMPKERFSAEFPKEGPSILRIQQVVRGDSAAYFCASSPPTASQETQYFGPGTRLLVL.

The rearrangement links TRBV6-8 to TRBJ1-3; D gene ambiguous. There are 12 residues in the CDR3. V was pared by 0 bases and J by 4 bases, with 1 base between. The V gene's germline CDR1 is MNHGY and CDR2 SAAAGT. The CDR3 DNA sequence: TGTGCCAGCAGTTACTCAGGAAACACCATATATTTT. It specifies CASSYSGNTIYF.

V gene TRBV11-3 combines with J gene TRBJ2-1; possibly TRBD2 for D (6 bases). V lost 1 base and J 1 base, leaving 17 bases between the germline ends. This CDR3 has 18 residues. Germline V gene sequence: CDR1 SGHNT, CDR2 YENEEA. CDR3 region: CASSLVGGPLSSYNEQFF. The CDR3 DNA is TGTGCCAGCAGCTTAGTTGGAGGGCCGTTGAGTTCCTACAATGAGCAGTTCTTC. Based on the CDR3 plus reference TRBV11-3 and TRBJ2-1, the full variable domain is EAGVVQSPRYKIIEKKQPVAFWCNPISGHNTLYWYLQNLGQGPELLIRYENEEAVDDSQLPKDRFSAERLKGVDSTLKIQPAELGDSAVYLCASSLVGGPLSSYNEQFFGPGTRLTVL.

The chain employs TRBV6-8 and TRBJ2-5, with D possibly TRBD1 on 5 matching bases. This CDR3 is 14 amino acids long. Germline CDR1 reads MNHGY; CDR2 reads SAAAGT. V lost 5 bases and J 2 bases, leaving 12 bases between the germline ends. CDR3 protein: CASSPLGRQETQYF. CDR3 DNA sequence: TGTGCCAGCAGTCCCCTGGGGCGACAAGAGACCCAGTACTTC.

This rearrangement joins TRBV28 to TRBJ1-1, with D perhaps TRBD1 (6 bases). V shed 0 bases and J shed 3 bases, with 11 bases lying between them. CDR1 MDHEN and CDR2 SYDVKM come from the germline V gene. This CDR3 contains 15 residues. CDR3 in DNA: TGTGCCAGCAGTTTATGGGCAGAGGGGGACACTGAAGCTTTCTTT. This codes for CASSLWAEGDTEAFF.

This rearrangement joins TRBV19 to TRBJ2-7; 11 positions agree with TRBD1. The CDR3 totals 13 residues. J gave up 6 bases and V 6 bases, and 4 bases lay outside the gene matches. Germline-derived CDR1 and CDR2 are LNHDA and SQIVND (reference sequence). The CDR3 here is CASRGQGAGEQYF. In nucleotides, the CDR3 is TGTGCCAGTAGAGGACAGGGGGCGGGCGAGCAGTACTTC.

V and J are TRBV1 and TRBJ1-5; TRBD1, as called in the table, went unchecked against the DNA. TRBV1 is a listed pseudogene. The CDR3 has 15 residues. The CDR3 here is CASSRGPGQNQPQHF. The CDR3, as DNA: TGCGCCAGCAGCCGCGGACCGGGACAGAATCAGCCCCAGCATTTT.

In this sample, this clone turned up a few times. The J gene is TRBJ1-4, the V gene TRBV6-8; no clear D gene. V lost 5 bases and J lost 3, with 25 bases in between. The CDR3 length is 19 residues. CDR1 MNHGY and CDR2 SAAAGT come from the germline V gene. The DNA for the CDR3 is TGTGCCAGCAGTGCAAGCGCAGTATCGATCGACGTGGCTAATGAAAAACTGTTTTTT. Its translation is CASSASAVSIDVANEKLFF.

The gene calls are TRBV28 and TRBJ1-3; D might be TRBD1 (5 bases). CDR3 size: 15 residues. Trimming stripped 6 bases from V and 2 bases from J, with 14 bases between. The germline CDR1 and CDR2 sequences are MDHEN and SYDVKM. DNA for the CDR3: TGTGCCAGCAGCCCCTTAGGGGTTACTGGAAACACCATATATTTT. It specifies CASSPLGVTGNTIYF.

The chain recombines TRBV6-8 with TRBJ1-2, with 8 positions matching TRBD1. Germline values: CDR1 MNHGY, CDR2 SAAAGT. V gave up 2 bases and J gave up 7 bases; unmatched junction bases: 6. CDR3 length: 14 residues. The CDR3 protein is CASSYDSGGFGYTF. The CDR3 DNA sequence: TGTGCCAGCAGTTACGATTCAGGGGGCTTTGGCTACACCTTC.

The chain combines TRBV6-8 with TRBJ2-7, with a tentative D call TRBD2 (6 bases). Trimming took 0 bases from V and 10 from J, leaving 10 bases between them. The CDR3 contains 12 residues. The germline CDR1 and CDR2 sequences are MNHGY and SAAAGT. CDR3 in amino acids: CASSYSLGTQYF. The CDR3 DNA reads as TGTGCCAGCAGTTACTCCCTGGGGACTCAGTACTTC.

V usage is TRBV1 and J usage is TRBJ1-6; TRBD1, as called in the table, went unchecked against the DNA. TRBV1 counts as a pseudogene. The CDR3 runs 19 residues. CDR3 loop: CASSQDSSAGAFYNSPLHF. The CDR3 DNA reads TGCGCCAGCAGCCAAGATAGTTCGGCAGGGGCTTTCTATAATTCACCCCTCCACTTT.

The chain joins TRBV19 to TRBJ2-3, with 7 bases matching TRBD1. Per the germline V gene, CDR1 is LNHDA and CDR2 is SQIVND (reference sequence). V gave up 3 bases and J gave up 3 bases; unmatched junction bases: 9. The CDR3 runs 16 residues. CDR3 amino acids: CASSIVGTVVTDTQYF. The CDR3 nucleotides are TGTGCCAGTAGTATTGTTGGGACAGTGGTAACAGATACGCAGTATTTT.

The CDR3 coding sequence is TGTGCCAGCTCACCACCGGGCAGGGCCACTGAAGCTTTCTTT. This sequence encodes CASSPPGRATEAFF. The chain employs TRBV18 and TRBJ1-1; tentatively, D is TRBD1 (5 bases). V lost 0 bases to trimming and J lost 4 bases, with 9 bases between them. The CDR3 runs to 14 residues. Per the germline V gene, CDR1 is KGHSH and CDR2 is LQKENI.

Comment on this clone: A read error may produce the germline difference seen at one junction end. The V gene is TRBV27, the J gene TRBJ1-2, with D possibly being TRBD1 (5 bases). The germline CDR1 and CDR2 sequences are MNHEY and SMNVEV (reference sequence). The CDR3 loop spans 15 amino acids. The CDR3 loop is CATSESGTANYGYTF. The CDR3 DNA follows: TGTGCCACCAGTGAGTCCGGGACGGCTAACTATGGCTACACTTTC.

The rearrangement joins TRBV6-8 to TRBJ2-3; 9 nucleotides match TRBD1. Per germline, CDR1 MNHGY and CDR2 SAAAGT. The CDR3 spans 16 residues. The V segment lost 0 bases and the J segment 3 bases; nucleotides outside the gene matches: 4. The CDR3 nucleotides are TGTGCCAGCAGTTACTCTACAGGGGGCTTTACAGATACGCAGTATTTT. Translation: CASSYSTGGFTDTQYF.

The V gene is TRBV5-1, the J gene TRBJ2-2; 11 bases map to TRBD1. The CDR3 extends over 17 amino acids. V gave up 3 bases and J gave up 6 bases; unmatched junction bases: 10. Germline CDR1 is SGHRS and CDR2 is YFSETQ. CDR3 bases: TGCGCCAGCAGCTCTAAGCGGACAGGGGGCGCGGCCGGGGAGCTGTTTTTT. Residues: CASSSKRTGGAAGELFF.